This T cell receptor beta chain was recovered during a study of molecular identifiers for immune sequencing clone quantification. Listed TCR primers and previously described methods were used for bulk TCR libraries. TCRdb re-derived calls from the PCR reads in MiXCR, one entry per CDR3 protein. The sample includes some 9,800 distinct CDR3 sequences, roughly a sixth of them seen just once. This CDR3 is 12 amino acids long. V lost 1 base to trimming and J lost 6 bases, with 4 bases between them. Germline loops: CDR1 SGHDT, CDR2 YYEEEE. The receptor was derived from a human donor in good health. Some libraries in this study had Jurkat cell RNA spiked in. The V and J genes are TRBV5-6 and TRBJ2-2; no clear D. Sequencing input: naive CD8+ T cells from blood, with Jurkat cell RNA spiked in. Subset described: FACS-sorted CD8+CD4-CCR7+CD45RA+ naive T cells. The CDR3 DNA is TGTGCCAGCAGCTTGCACTCCGGGGAGCTGTTTTTT. It codes for CASSLHSGELFF.